This T cell receptor beta chain emerged from a study of post-analysis software for immune sequencing data (dated by TCRdb to 2014 to 2015). With respect to the entire study: The recorded disease courses included relapsing-remitting, secondary progressive and progressive-relapsing multiple sclerosis, and some patients had no subtype annotation. Patient repertoires were compared against about a dozen previously published healthy control repertoires from donors aged about 6 to 26 years. A subset of samples was prepared in parallel using single-end sample barcoding, then pooled and co-amplified after Illumina adapter ligation. What the research found in general, with its limitations: Direct clustering with F measure showed strong co-clustering of samples prepared in the same batch, prompting a batch-effect correction. The control group was slightly older than the multiple sclerosis patient group. Compared with controls, multiple sclerosis patients had significantly lower normalized Chao1 diversity, a finding suggesting substantial peripheral T-cell clonal expansion. Four or five TRBV segments, including TRBV5-6, TRBV5-1 and TRBV20-1, were significantly more frequent in patients than controls.

On this clonotype itself: Its binding antigen is unknown. Base qualities were left out, and no much larger clone turns up one base away.

The receptor library was made with PCR. TCRdb records Illumina HiSeq 2500 as the sequencer. To reduce PCR and sequencing biases, unique molecular identifiers were built into the TCR beta cDNA libraries. Per 1 to 10 million input T cells, approximately 500,000 cDNA molecules were obtained, such that each molecule approximated one T cell. The same protocol used for the earlier healthy control dataset was applied to prepare and sequence the patient libraries. Within a given batch, samples were prepared together, multiplexed and sequenced on the same HiSeq lane. In the authors' own workflow: Raw barcoded reads were processed with MIGEC, discarding single-read molecular identifier groups before consensus assembly and CDR3 extraction. VDJtools was used for post-analysis of the clonotype tables, and diversity was normalized by down-sampling every dataset to the size of the smallest sample. To correct batch-related cross-sample contamination, repertoire overlap clustering matched CDR3 amino acid sequences but not nucleotide sequences. TCRdb redid the processing of the public reads, applying fastp at Q25 and MiXCR, and retained in-frame beta chains. For every CDR3 protein sequence, its rows merge into one entry that carries the most common genes and DNA. TCRdb's processing, not the authors' own work, is the source of the V and J calls. For this sample the table gives about 540,000 distinct CDR3 sequences, of which 30% to 40% were detected only once. The ten largest clones add up to 4.5% to 7.5% of the sample.

V gives up 1 base and J gives up 6 bases, and the segment between their germline ends measures 10 bases. Sequences SGHNT (CDR1) and YENEEA (CDR2) are obtained from the germline V gene. Taken from cysteine to phenylalanine, the CDR3 has 13 residues. The read is trimmed to its CDR3 DNA, 39 bases read in frame from base 1. To demonstrate the VDJtools post-analysis software, TCR beta repertoires were profiled from the peripheral blood of about a dozen young patients with multiple sclerosis. Multiple sclerosis patients were children and adolescents aged roughly 6 to 17 years. This TCR was sampled from a girl between 2 and 17 years old with multiple sclerosis. Rearrangement joined TRBV11-3 to TRBJ2-7; TRBD2 is perhaps the D gene, given 5 matching bases. The sequencing sample was made of blood. The CDR3 reads as follows: CASSLVGVSEQYF. Read as DNA, the sequence is TGTGCCAGCAGCTTAGTCGGGGTTAGCGAGCAGTACTTC.